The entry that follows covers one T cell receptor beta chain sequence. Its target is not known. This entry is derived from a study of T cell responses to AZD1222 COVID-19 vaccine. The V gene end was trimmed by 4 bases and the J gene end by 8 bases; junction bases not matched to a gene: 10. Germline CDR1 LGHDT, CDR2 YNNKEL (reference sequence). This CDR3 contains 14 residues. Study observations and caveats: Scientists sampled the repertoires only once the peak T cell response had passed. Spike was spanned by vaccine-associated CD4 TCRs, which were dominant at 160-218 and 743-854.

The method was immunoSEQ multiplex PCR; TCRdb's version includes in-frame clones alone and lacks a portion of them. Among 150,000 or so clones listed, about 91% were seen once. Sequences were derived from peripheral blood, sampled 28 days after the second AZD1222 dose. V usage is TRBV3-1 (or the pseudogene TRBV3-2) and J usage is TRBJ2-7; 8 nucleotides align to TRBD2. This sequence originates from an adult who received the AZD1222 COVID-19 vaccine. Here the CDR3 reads CASSPGTRAQKQYF. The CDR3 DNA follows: TGTGCCAGCAGCCCCGGGACTAGGGCCCAGAAGCAGTACTTC.